This TCR beta chain was sequenced for a study of T cells after yellow fever vaccination. The V end was cut by 3 bases, the J end by 0 bases, with 8 bases between. The CDR3 sequence is 14 residues long. TCRdb reprocessed the 5' RACE reads with MiXCR, giving one entry per CDR3 protein. The sample contains hundreds of thousands of distinct CDR3 sequences, roughly a sixth of which appear only once. This clonotype appeared a few times. This TCR derives from a man younger than 35 who received the YFV17D yellow fever vaccine. The source material was PBMCs, sampled before the yellow fever booster vaccination. V usage is TRBV12-3 or TRBV12-4 and J usage is TRBJ2-5; the D is unclear. The CDR3 loop is CASSFAAYQETQYF. In nucleotides, the CDR3 is TGTGCCAGCAGTTTTGCAGCGTACCAAGAGACCCAGTACTTC.